This TCR beta chain was retrieved from a study of monozygotic twins with inflammatory bowel disease (dated by TCRdb to about 2019). About the investigation overall: In total, some 30 monozygotic twin pairs made up the full study: 19 Danish pairs, all IBD-discordant, plus nine German pairs, of which four were IBD-concordant and five were IBD-discordant. The search for disease-associated traits relied mainly on comparing, within discordant pairs, IBD patients with their genetically identical healthy co-twins. Each individual had, on average, about 151 000 unique TCRalpha sequences and 181 000 unique TCRbeta sequences available for analysis.

Library preparation employed 5' RACE. For each TCR library, around 3,500 ng of total RNA was used. cDNA was synthesized with SMARTScribe reverse transcriptase in eight separate reactions per sample. Unique molecular identifiers containing a 6-nucleotide sample barcode were introduced through template switching during cDNA synthesis. TCRalpha and TCRbeta cDNA was amplified in two nested PCRs of approximately 17 and 9 cycles, and bead purification was carried out after each PCR. Before amplification, cDNA was treated with uracil DNA-glycosylase and purified using the QIAquick PCR purification kit. In the second PCR, Illumina TruSeq-compatible adapters and sample-specific barcodes were added. Library quality and concentration were checked on TapeStation and Qubit, and libraries were pooled at around 5 ng each. Sequencing of pooled libraries was carried out on an Illumina HiSeq2500 single-index Rapid Run using 2 x 100 bp reads and custom sequencing primers. The paper's data handling went like this. MiGEC version 1.2.6 was used for UMI-based consensus assembly to correct PCR and sequencing errors. MiXCR version 2.1.1 was used for V(D)J alignment, clonotype assembly and CDR3 extraction. Gene usage, clonotype sharing and MAIT/NKT TCR abundance were normalised by analysing the top 1000, 10 000 and 20 000 clonotypes per sample. Diversity was computed as the inverse Simpson index with the vegan R package after downsampling to 27 000 UMIs. Statistical testing used paired Mann-Whitney U tests on the discordant twin pairs and applied Benjamini-Hochberg correction for multiple testing. TCRdb reprocessed the reads and lists each CDR3 protein sequence as a single entry, with no DNA. It is TCRdb's table, rather than the study itself, that gives the V and J calls and clone size. The table for this sample records about 300,000 distinct CDR3 sequences. The ten largest clones add up to 5.6% of the sample.

To note about this clonotype: Its antigen is currently not known.

Broad study findings and their caveats: Fewer clonotypes were shared with other individuals by IBD patients than by healthy twins, most markedly in patients showing signs of disease activity. Background noise and inter-individual variability may have been introduced into the repertoires by the differing immunosuppressive treatments among patients. Measured by the inverse Simpson index, TCRbeta repertoire diversity was lower in IBD patients than in their healthy co-twins. Concordant and discordant twins showed no difference in repertoire similarity, possibly because of limited statistical power. No single strong signal or clonotype linked to IBD turned up in the results, so the idea that one exists was not supported. Different T cell subtypes could not be distinguished in the analysis.

The CDR3 holds 13 amino acids from the cysteine to the phenylalanine. No DNA was logged. Per the germline V gene (reference sequence), LNHNV is the CDR1 and YYDKDF is the CDR2. From each donor, an approximately 2.3 ml peripheral blood sample was collected into PAXgene tubes and kept at -80 degrees C. Without T cell sorting, total RNA was isolated from whole blood using the PAXgene blood miRNA kit on an automated QIAcube. Peripheral blood from monozygotic twin pairs concordant or discordant for inflammatory bowel disease was subjected to deep TCRalpha and TCRbeta repertoire profiling with unique molecular barcoding. Smoking habits were recorded for all twin pairs, and individuals were classified as current, former or never smokers.

The sample was blood. The clonotype was recovered from a human donor with ulcerative colitis or Crohn's disease, or a healthy co-twin of an affected twin (not recorded which). The V and J segments used are TRBV15 and TRBJ2-3; there is no DNA to check the TCRdb D call of TRBD1. The CDR3 reads CATSPRMGDTQYF.